These 5 T cell receptor beta chains were sequenced from one sample in a study of blood T cell repertoires in COVID-19. Using immunoSEQ multiplex PCR, the repertoire was profiled, and TCRdb retains in-frame clones only, with some absent. The sample shows 150,000 to 200,000 clones, around 80% of them seen only once. Sequencing used peripheral blood. Receptors were obtained from a woman aged 80 or over with acute or convalescent COVID-19.

The genes are TRBV5-1 and TRBJ2-3; D gene unclear. Germline loops: CDR1 SGHRS, CDR2 YFSETQ. The CDR3 has 12 residues. Trimming shortened V by 3 bases and J by 5 bases, and 7 bases separated the two germline ends. CDR3 nucleotide sequence: TGCGCCAGCAGCTACGGTAAAGATACGCAGTATTTT. It yields the protein CASSYGKDTQYF.

J is TRBJ1-3 and V is TRBV24-1; tentatively, D is TRBD1 (6 bases). CDR1 and CDR2 from the germline V gene are KGHDR and SFDVKD. The length of the CDR3 is 15 residues. Trimming pared 0 bases from V and 4 bases from J, leaving 9 bases between. This CDR3 is CATSDLGGDGNTIYF. The CDR3 coding sequence is TGTGCCACCAGTGATTTGGGGGGCGACGGAAACACCATATATTTT.

Written as DNA, the CDR3 is TGTGCCTGGCAGGGGGCTGCTAATGAAAAACTGTTTTTT. Its protein is CAWQGAANEKLFF. The J gene is TRBJ1-4, the V gene TRBV30; 8 positions match TRBD1. V lost 5 bases to trimming and J lost 3 bases; unmatched junction nucleotides: 2. The germline V gene has CDR1 GTSNPN and CDR2 SVGIG (reference sequence). This CDR3 spans 13 amino acids.

The rearrangement joins TRBV13 to TRBJ2-5; perhaps TRBD2 as D (5 bases). The germline V gene has CDR1 PRHDT and CDR2 FYEKMQ (reference sequence). This CDR3 has 14 amino acids. Trimming left V 5 bases short and J 4 bases short, with 14 bases between. The CDR3 is CASSPNAGGETQYF. The CDR3 coding sequence is TGTGCCAGCAGCCCCAACGCGGGTGGAGAGACCCAGTACTTC.

The chain links TRBV10-2 to TRBJ1-1; D possibly corresponds to TRBD1 (6 bases). The V end was cut by 4 bases, the J end by 1 base, with 13 bases between. In germline, CDR1 is WSHSY, CDR2 SAAADI. The CDR3 has 15 residues. The CDR3 here is CASSGVTGKNTEAFF. CDR3 sequence (DNA): TGCGCCAGCAGTGGCGTGACAGGAAAGAACACTGAAGCTTTCTTT.